This T cell receptor (beta chain) was captured in a study of blood T cell repertoires in COVID-19. Study context: The samples span acute and convalescent COVID-19 from the United States, Italy and Spain. The cDNA or gDNA used as material had been derived from T cells, B-cell-depleted T cells, or PBMCs.

Source study methods: Counts of nucleated cells, estimated from reference gene primer amplification, were obtained. Assay used: immunoSEQ multiplex PCR; TCRdb lists only in-frame clones, some missing. D and trimming come from the DNA, and the V and J calls and clone size come from that table. The table includes a few hundred thousand clones, about four fifths detected once. This CDR3 comprises 14 residues. V was clipped by 6 bases and J by 7 bases, with 17 bases between them. From germline, CDR1 is SGHRS and CDR2 YFSETQ. The clonotype originates from a woman younger than 30 with acute or convalescent COVID-19. The chain carries TRBV5-1 and TRBJ2-1, with D unresolved. Sequences were obtained from peripheral blood. Here the CDR3 reads CASTVPERRNEQFF. For the CDR3, the DNA is TGCGCCAGCACCGTACCTGAAAGGCGGAATGAGCAGTTCTTC.